This is a list of T cell receptor beta chains from one sample in a study of T cells in Graves' hyperthyroidism and ophthalmopathy. TCRdb passed the multiplex PCR reads through MiXCR, listing each CDR3 protein once. This table has roughly 700,000 distinct CDR3 sequences, 35% appearing once. Source material: blood. The receptors were sampled from a woman aged 40 to 55 with Graves' hyperthyroidism. The CDR3 runs from the conserved cysteine through the conserved F or W. Fields, in order: J gene, clone size, D gene, V gene, CDR3 protein, CDR3 DNA. D genes are given only for firm matches. Only part of the rows carry a size: once, few, many, or a class if the clone is expanded.

TRBJ2-5	few	TRBD1	TRBV6-5	CATRPRGLGETQYF	TGTGCCACCAGACCAAGGGGGCTGGGAGAGACCCAGTACTTC
TRBJ2-7	.	.	TRBV11-2	CASSLDPLGFSYEQYF	TGTGCCAGCAGCTTAGATCCCTTGGGTTTCTCCTACGAGCAGTACTTC
TRBJ2-5	.	.	TRBV6-5	CASSDIQGGTQYF	TGTGCCAGCAGTGATATCCAGGGTGGGACCCAGTACTTC
TRBJ2-7	.	.	TRBV6-5	CASSYWAASGFYEQYF	TGTGCCAGCAGTTACTGGGCGGCGAGCGGCTTCTACGAGCAGTACTTC
TRBJ2-7	many	.	TRBV29-1	CSADTSYEQYF	TGCAGCGCTGACACCTCCTACGAGCAGTACTTC
TRBJ1-2	.	TRBD1	TRBV5-1	CASSSGQVDGYTF	TGCGCCAGCAGCTCTGGACAGGTGGATGGCTACACCTTC
TRBJ1-1	few	.	TRBV4-1	CASSQSQMNTEAFF	TGCGCCAGCAGCCAATCTCAAATGAACACTGAAGCTTTCTTT
TRBJ2-7	many	TRBD2	TRBV11-1	CASSDLAGVYEQYF	TGTGCCAGCAGTGATCTAGCGGGAGTATACGAGCAGTACTTC
TRBJ2-7	many	.	TRBV25-1	CASSDNYEQYF	TGTGCCAGCAGTGACAACTACGAGCAGTACTTC
TRBJ2-2	once	TRBD1	TRBV10-3	CATDRGGELFF	TGTGCCACGGACAGGGGCGGGGAGCTGTTTTTT
TRBJ1-2	many	TRBD1	TRBV4-1	CASRTGGHGYTF	TGCGCCAGCCGTACAGGGGGACATGGCTACACCTTC
TRBJ2-5	.	.	TRBV7-2	CASSPHGGSYPETQYF	TGTGCCAGCAGCCCGCATGGAGGGTCTTACCCAGAGACCCAGTACTTC
TRBJ2-1	.	TRBD2	TRBV20-1	CSARERETRNEQFF	TGCAGTGCTAGGGAGCGGGAGACGAGGAATGAGCAGTTCTTC
TRBJ1-1	many	TRBD1	TRBV20-1	CSARVTGAAFF	TGCAGTGCTAGAGTAACAGGGGCAGCTTTCTTT